This T cell receptor (beta chain) was retrieved from a study of CD8 T cells in ankylosing spondylitis (dated by TCRdb to 2015 to 2018). Regarding the research as a whole: To find TCR variants linked to disease, the study profiled T cell receptor beta repertoires in ankylosing spondylitis patients and healthy donors. The full study cohort was made up of about two dozen ankylosing spondylitis patients and 108 healthy donors. Samples of peripheral blood were taken, and for ankylosing spondylitis patients, synovial fluid was collected as well. The paper's findings and limits, for the study overall: The disease-linked clones were reported to be significantly enriched in matched synovial fluid samples from ankylosing spondylitis patients. A TCR beta motif made up of roughly eight highly homologous amino acid variants appeared to be characteristic of blood from ankylosing spondylitis patients. Some TCR beta motif variants had previously been reported in synovial fluid and blood of reactive arthritis patients, which suggested common disease-initiation mechanisms. A CD8+ phenotype was shown by the disease-linked clones, which were found at relatively low frequencies in peripheral blood.

The germline V gene provides CDR1 MDHEN and CDR2 SYDVKM. The CDR3 numbers 11 residues from cysteine through phenylalanine. Of all the DNA, just the CDR3 is kept, 33 bases in frame from base 1. V is shortened by 7 bases, J by 7 bases, and the region joining them spans 11 bases. On this clonotype: Its recognized antigen is unknown. There are no base qualities to consult, and no much larger clone falls within one base.

Sequencing used an Illumina HiSeq 2500. Quantitative 5'-RACE with molecular barcodes was used to prepare TCR beta libraries. As for the original processing: To identify disease-linked TCR variants, a new computational method was used, one built on a probabilistic model of VDJ rearrangement. Starting from the raw public reads, TCRdb applied fastp trimming at Q25, assembled clones with MiXCR and retained in-frame beta chains. Entries that share a CDR3 protein sequence are merged under the most common genes and DNA. The V and J calls here are based on TCRdb, not the publication. The sample yields about 840,000 distinct CDR3 sequences; about 10% were counted once. The ten top clones hold more than 0.5% of the sample.

The V and J segments used are TRBV28 and TRBJ2-7; TRBD1 is perhaps the D gene, given 6 matching bases. This clonotype was sampled from a male donor with ankylosing spondylitis. Sequenced sample: blood, either unsorted or a sorted T cell fraction (not recorded which). For the CDR3, the sequence is CASTTGREQYF. The DNA sequence is TGTGCCAGCACCACAGGGCGAGAGCAGTACTTC.